This T cell receptor (beta chain) was found in a study of blood T cells in healthy people across ages. PCR was performed a second time for roughly 7 to 11 cycles using a sample-barcoded 5' primer and a J-beta primer mix. In TCRdb, the 5' RACE reads were re-called with MiXCR into one record per CDR3 protein. The table includes around 1,000,000 distinct CDR3 sequences, roughly 24% detected once. Per the germline V gene, CDR1 is SGHTA and CDR2 is FQGTGA. The CDR3 is made up of 17 amino acids. V shed 5 bases, J shed 3 bases, and the junction held 12 bases outside the gene matches. These data were also reused for a study on T cells of mothers and their children.

Material: blood. The source of this sequence is a girl under 10 years old in good health. The chain combines TRBV7-3 with TRBJ2-5, with 10 bases that match TRBD1. CDR3 residues: CASSPTGGLAAEETQYF. CDR3 coding DNA: TGTGCCAGCAGCCCGACAGGGGGCTTAGCGGCCGAAGAGACCCAGTACTTC.